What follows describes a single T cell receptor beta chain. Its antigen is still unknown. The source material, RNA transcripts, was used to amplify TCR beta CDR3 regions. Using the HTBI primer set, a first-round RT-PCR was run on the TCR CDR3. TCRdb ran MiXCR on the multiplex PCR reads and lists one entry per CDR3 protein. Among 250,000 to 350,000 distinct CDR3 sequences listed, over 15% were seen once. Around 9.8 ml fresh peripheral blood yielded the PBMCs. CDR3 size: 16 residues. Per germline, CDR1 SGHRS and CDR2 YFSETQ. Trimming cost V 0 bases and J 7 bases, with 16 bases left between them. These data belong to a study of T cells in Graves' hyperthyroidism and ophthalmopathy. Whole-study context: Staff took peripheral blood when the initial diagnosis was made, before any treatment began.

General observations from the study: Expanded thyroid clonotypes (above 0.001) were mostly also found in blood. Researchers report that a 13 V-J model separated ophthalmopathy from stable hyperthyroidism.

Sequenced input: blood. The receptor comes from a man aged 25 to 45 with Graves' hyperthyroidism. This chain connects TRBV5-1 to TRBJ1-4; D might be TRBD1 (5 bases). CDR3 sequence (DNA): TGCGCCAGCAGCTTGGAACGGGGCGGGGCAGGTGAAAAACTGTTTTTT. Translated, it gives CASSLERGGAGEKLFF.